This T cell receptor (beta chain) was identified in a study of immune characterization of retroperitoneal liposarcoma. By frequency in the sample, this clonotype is medium-sized. CDR1 and CDR2 (germline): MNHNS, SASEGT. This CDR3 has 13 residues. Trimming took 6 bases from V and 5 from J, leaving 13 bases between them. TCRdb called the PCR reads again in MiXCR, with one record for every CDR3 protein. The table lists around 12,000 distinct CDR3 sequences, around 28% of them singletons. This receptor was taken from a male donor with retroperitoneal liposarcoma. Sequenced input: tumor tissue. V usage is TRBV6-1 and J usage is TRBJ2-5, with a weak D call TRBD1 (6 bases). The CDR3 region is CASRRAGVETQYF. The CDR3 DNA is TGTGCCAGCAGAAGAGCAGGGGTCGAGACCCAGTACTTC.